This entry features one TCR beta chain sequence. This record comes from a study of blood T cell repertoires in COVID-19. Germline CDR1 SQVTM, CDR2 ANQGSEA. The CDR3 is 10 amino acids. Between the trimmed V and J ends, which lost 6 bases and 8 bases, there was a span of 8 bases. Method: immunoSEQ multiplex PCR; TCRdb's copy keeps in-frame clones and lacks some. The table records 200,000 to 250,000 clones, about 90% of them present only once. Sequencing used PBMCs or T cells enriched from blood (not recorded which). This rearrangement joins TRBV29-1 to TRBJ2-1, with D unresolved. The TCR comes from a woman aged 45-65 years in a cohort exposed to, infected with or recovered from COVID-19 (not recorded which). The CDR3 sequence: CSVPLDEQFF. CDR3 bases: TGCAGCGTCCCCTTAGATGAGCAGTTCTTC.